These T cell receptor beta chains were read from a single sample in a study of blood T cells in healthy people across ages. TCRdb reanalysed the 5' RACE reads using MiXCR and keeps one entry per CDR3 protein. The sample includes hundreds of thousands of distinct CDR3 sequences, 50% to 65% of them seen just once. The sample comprised blood. These receptor sequences come from a man older than 75 in good health. CDR3s include the opening cysteine and the closing phenylalanine or tryptophan. The order of the fields is J gene, V gene, clone size, D gene, CDR3 DNA, CDR3 protein. The D gene is left open where the match is weak. Size values are once, few and many counts, or a class for expanded clones, and some rows have none.

>TRBJ1-5|TRBV6-1|NA|NA
TGTGCCAGCAGTGAGGGGATTTCGCGTGATCAGCCCCAGCATTTT
CASSEGISRDQPQHF
>TRBJ2-7|TRBV28|NA|TRBD2
TGTGCCAGCAGAGAACCCGGGACTAGCGGGAGAGGTTACGAGCAGTACTTC
CASREPGTSGRGYEQYF
>TRBJ2-1|TRBV6-2/TRBV6-3|NA|NA
TGTGCCAGCAGTTACGTACTCGTCCCCTTAGCGGCCTCCTACAATGAGCAGTTCTTC
CASSYVLVPLAASYNEQFF
>TRBJ1-1|TRBV28|NA|NA
TGTGCCAGCAGTTCTACAGGGAGGAGGACTGAAGCTTTCTTT
CASSSTGRRTEAFF
>TRBJ1-6|TRBV3-1|few|NA
TGTGCCAGCAGCCAGGGTGCGAATTCACCCCTCCACTTT
CASSQGANSPLHF
>TRBJ1-2|TRBV29-1|many|NA
TGCAGCGTTGAGGTTTGGGGTGGTGGCTACACCTTC
CSVEVWGGGYTF
>TRBJ2-7|TRBV11-2|few|NA
TGTGCCAGCAGCCTCACGCAGGGGACGGTACCCTACGAGCAGTACTTC
CASSLTQGTVPYEQYF
>TRBJ2-7|TRBV6-5|NA|NA
TGTGCCAGCAGTTACTCGAGGGCAGCGGCCTACGAGCAGTACTTC
CASSYSRAAAYEQYF
>TRBJ2-7|TRBV7-2|NA|NA
TGTGCCAGCGGACAACGGAGGGCCCAAGGGTACGAGCAGTACTTC
CASGQRRAQGYEQYF
>TRBJ2-7|TRBV5-1|NA|TRBD1
TGCGCCAGCAGCTTGCTTGGACCCGGGACAGGGATTTCCTACGAGCAGTACTTC
CASSLLGPGTGISYEQYF
>TRBJ2-7|TRBV10-3|NA|NA
TGTGCCATGGGTTTTCCTTACGAGCAGTACTTC
CAMGFPYEQYF
>TRBJ2-7|TRBV18|NA|TRBD2
TGTGCCAGCTCACCTTCACTAGCGGGAGGCACCTACAATGAGCAGTACTTC
CASSPSLAGGTYNEQYF
>TRBJ2-5|TRBV12-3/TRBV12-4|many|NA
TGTGCCAGCAGTTTTGCAGGGGGGTTTGAGACCCAGTACTTC
CASSFAGGFETQYF
>TRBJ1-2|TRBV28|NA|NA
TGTGCCAGCAGGGGCCAGGCTAAGCACTATGGCTACACCTTC
CASRGQAKHYGYTF
>TRBJ2-7|TRBV27|few|TRBD2
TGTGCCAGCAGTGATCGACTAGCGGGAGGTCTCGAGCAGTACTTC
CASSDRLAGGLEQYF
>TRBJ2-7|TRBV3-1|few|NA
TGTGCCAGCAGCCGAAAACCCTGGGGGACCAGTCTATACGAGCAGTACTTC
CASSRKPWGTSLYEQYF
>TRBJ2-7|TRBV5-6|NA|NA
TGTGCCAGCAGCGCATCCGGGACCTCGGCCTACGAGCAGTACTTC
CASSASGTSAYEQYF
>TRBJ2-7|TRBV4-2|NA|TRBD1
TGTGCCAGCAGCTTTCAAGACGGGGGGACAGGGGCGTACGAGCAGTACTTC
CASSFQDGGTGAYEQYF
>TRBJ2-1|TRBV12-3/TRBV12-4|NA|TRBD2
TGTGCCAGCCGCCGACTAGCGGGAACCAATGAGCAGTTCTTC
CASRRLAGTNEQFF
>TRBJ2-7|TRBV20-1|NA|TRBD2
TGCAGTGCCCCTGATTGGTCTAGCGGGAGCTCCTACGAGCAGTACTTC
CSAPDWSSGSSYEQYF
>TRBJ2-5|TRBV5-1|NA|TRBD2
TGCGCCAGCAGCCCCTCGGGAGTAGCGGGAGGGGGTGAGCAGTACTTC
CASSPSGVAGGGEQYF
>TRBJ2-5|TRBV12-5|NA|NA
TGTGCTAGTGGTTTGGTCATAGAGACCCAGTACTTC
CASGLVIETQYF
>TRBJ1-2|TRBV7-2|NA|NA
TGTGCCAGCAGCCCTAGAGGGGTTATCTATGGCTACACCTTC
CASSPRGVIYGYTF
>TRBJ2-4|TRBV2|few|TRBD1
TGTGCCAGCAGTTACCGGGACAGGGGGGACATTCAGTACTTC
CASSYRDRGDIQYF
>TRBJ2-1|TRBV20-1|few|NA
TGCAGTGCTAGAGGTCGTACCTACAATGAGCAGTTCTTC
CSARGRTYNEQFF
>TRBJ2-5|TRBV5-5|NA|TRBD2
TGTGCCAGCAGCGCGGGACTAGCCTTGGAGACCCAGTACTTC
CASSAGLALETQYF
>TRBJ2-7|TRBV20-1|NA|NA
TGCAGTGCTAGAGTTTTGGCGGGGACCTACAATGAGCAGTACTTC
CSARVLAGTYNEQYF
>TRBJ2-6|TRBV28|NA|NA
TGTGCCAGCAGGCCAGGGGACTCTGGGGCCAACGTCCTGACTTTC
CASRPGDSGANVLTF
>TRBJ2-5|TRBV20-1|NA|NA
TGCAGTGCTGAACGTCCTGGCGGGGCCTACAATGAGCAGTACTTC
CSAERPGGAYNEQYF
>TRBJ2-1|TRBV29-1|NA|NA
TGCAGCGTTAGGGGTGCCTTGTCCTACAATGAGCAGTTCTTC
CSVRGALSYNEQFF
>TRBJ1-2|TRBV3-1|NA|NA
TGTGCCAGCAGCGTAACTTCAGGGACCTATGGCTACACCTTC
CASSVTSGTYGYTF
>TRBJ1-2|TRBV11-2|NA|NA
TGTGCCAGCAGCCCCCGCCTCCAGGCGGGCTATGGCTACACCTTC
CASSPRLQAGYGYTF
>TRBJ1-4|TRBV10-3|NA|NA
TGTGCCATCAGTGAGTCCGGGGGGAGTTTAAATGAAAAACTGTTTTTT
CAISESGGSLNEKLFF
>TRBJ2-7|TRBV27|NA|NA
TGTGCCAGCAGTATTCAGGGGAACTACGAGCGGTACTTC
CASSIQGNYERYF
>TRBJ2-7|TRBV29-1|NA|NA
TGCAGCATGGTCCACTGGGGCTCCTACGAGCAGTACTTC
CSMVHWGSYEQYF
>TRBJ1-6|TRBV11-2|NA|NA
TGTGCCAGCAGCTTAGATCTAACCCCACCACCCCTCCACTTT
CASSLDLTPPPLHF
>TRBJ2-5|TRBV11-2|NA|NA
NA
CASSFRGGGQPQHFGYGTQYF
>TRBJ2-1|TRBV9|NA|TRBD2
TGTGCCAGCAGCGTAGTCGGAGCGGGAGACACCTTCTCCTACAATGAGCAGTTCTTC
CASSVVGAGDTFSYNEQFF
>TRBJ2-1|TRBV5-1|NA|TRBD2
TGCGCCAGCAGCAGTACTAGCGGGAGGAATGAGCAGTTCTTC
CASSSTSGRNEQFF
>TRBJ2-5|TRBV6-2/TRBV6-3|NA|NA
TGTGCCAGCACCGTGGGGGAGACCCAGTACTTC
CASTVGETQYF